The source of this T cell receptor beta chain is a study of tissue T cells after allogeneic stem cell transplantation. Study results and limitations: Anatomically similar tissues had similar TCR repertoires within each patient. Motif-based clustering found tissue-specific repertoire signatures shared across patients, though few clones were shared.

Concerning this clone: The antigen is not known. Any gene name here is a mouse gene name. Read data end 1 residue before the CDR3 end; the end is taken from the germline J gene.

With 0 bases clipped from V and 0 bases from J, the junction kept 6 bases outside the gene matches. CDR1 is GKSSPN and CDR2 is SITVG in the germline V gene. The CDR3 spans 16 residues. Survey-depth TCRbeta CDR3 sequencing reported V/J genes and productive frequencies. Repertoires were generated with immunoSEQ multiplex PCR, while TCRdb's copy carries only in-frame clones and drops some. The sample carries over 40,000 clones, roughly 73% recorded once. The chain recombines TRBV31 with TRBJ2-7; 9 bases align to TRBD2. This clonotype was sampled from a pool of C57BL/6 mice in good health. Source material: sorted cells pooled from one or two spleens. The CDR3 loop is CAWSLSGGARSYEQYF. Partial CDR3 DNA: TGTGCCTGGAGTCTGAGTGGGGGGGCGCGCTCCTATGAACAGTAC.